The sequence of this T cell receptor (beta chain) was determined in a study of blood T cells in healthy people across ages. A second PCR, run for about 7 to 11 cycles, used a sample-barcoded 5' primer plus a J-beta primer mix. TCRdb itself ran the 5' RACE reads through MiXCR, one entry per CDR3 protein. Altogether about 640,000 distinct CDR3 sequences are present, 58% being singletons, with the ten largest covering roughly 34%. Germline lookup yields CDR1 MNHEY and CDR2 SVGAGI. V lost 5 bases and J lost 5, with 18 bases in between. The CDR3 runs 15 residues. The sample holds many counts of this clonotype.

J is TRBJ1-1 and V is TRBV6-5; a weak D match, TRBD1 (6 bases). The sample comprised blood. The TCR was taken from a man in his sixties in good health. The CDR3 here is CASSPYAGAGTEAFF. The CDR3 bases are TGTGCCAGCAGTCCGTACGCAGGGGCTGGGACTGAAGCTTTCTTT.